This passage covers 24 T cell receptor beta chains from one sample sequenced in a study of blood T cell repertoires in COVID-19. The table came from immunoSEQ multiplex PCR; TCRdb's copy has only in-frame clones and leaves some out. The sample carries approximately 260,000 clones, around 90% recorded once. What was sequenced was PBMCs or T cells enriched from blood (not recorded which). These receptors were taken from a young woman who had recovered from COVID-19.

The chain recombines TRBV28 with TRBJ2-2; D gene unclear. The CDR3 has 16 amino acids. The germline V gene encodes CDR1 MDHEN and CDR2 SYDVKM. V dropped 6 bases and J dropped 3 bases, with 17 bases sitting between them. CDR3 in amino acids: CASSPTRWSYTGELFF. CDR3 coding DNA: TGTGCCAGCAGCCCGACCCGGTGGAGTTACACCGGGGAGCTGTTTTTT.

V usage is TRBV6-4 and J usage is TRBJ1-1; D is uncertain. CDR3 length: 10 residues. In germline, CDR1 is MRHNA, CDR2 SNTAGT. V lost 11 bases, J lost 5 bases, and 9 bases lay in between. The CDR3 region is CAFERTEAFF. The CDR3 nucleotides are TGTGCCTTTGAGAGGACTGAAGCTTTCTTT.

This clone turned up a few times. The chain combines TRBV7-8 with TRBJ2-1; D might be TRBD1 or TRBD2, each matching 7 bases. Trimming left V 5 bases short and J 0 bases short, with 11 bases between. Germline CDR1 is SGHVS and CDR2 is FQNEAQ. The CDR3 totals 15 residues. The CDR3 protein is CASSQGGSSYNEQFF. CDR3 sequence (DNA): TGTGCCAGCAGCCAGGGGGGGAGCTCCTACAATGAGCAGTTCTTC.

The chain couples TRBV7-9 to TRBJ2-4; 7 bases fit TRBD1. V shed 3 bases, J shed 7 bases, and the junction held 6 bases outside the gene matches. The CDR3 consists of 14 residues. From germline, CDR1 is SEHNR and CDR2 FQNEAQ (reference sequence). The CDR3 coding sequence is TGTGCCAGCAGCTTTTCCGGCAGGGGGAACATTCAGTACTTC. Its translation: CASSFSGRGNIQYF.

The CDR3 DNA follows: TGTGCCAGCAGGAGGACAGGGGGGAGACAGCCCCAGCATTTT. It translates to CASRRTGGRQPQHF. V gene TRBV2 combines with J gene TRBJ1-5; 10 nucleotides match TRBD1. Losses at the gene ends were 6 bases for V and 7 bases for J; bases not matched to a gene: 6. Germline values: CDR1 SNHLY, CDR2 FYNNEI. There are 14 residues in the CDR3.

V and J are TRBV19 and TRBJ1-2, with TRBD1 matching 7 bases. Germline V gene data show CDR1 as LNHDA and CDR2 as SQIVND (reference sequence). The ends lost 2 bases at V and 6 bases at J; junction bases unmatched: 6. The CDR3 extends over 14 amino acids. This CDR3 is CASSIRDRVDGYTF. The CDR3 nucleotides read TGTGCCAGTAGTATACGAGACAGGGTGGATGGCTACACCTTC.

The chain is built from TRBV10-1 and TRBJ1-2; D remains ambiguous. The CDR3 has 13 residues. Trimming cost V 8 bases and J 4 bases, with 14 bases left between them. Germline lookup yields CDR1 WNHNN and CDR2 SYGVQD (reference sequence). The CDR3, as DNA: TGCGCCAGCTATAGACTGAGGAGCTATGGCTACACCTTC. This encodes CASYRLRSYGYTF.

The J gene is TRBJ2-1, the V gene TRBV7-9, with 9 bases that match TRBD2. The CDR3 covers 16 residues. Germline assignment: CDR1 SEHNR and CDR2 FQNEAQ (reference sequence). The junction had 7 bases not matched to a gene; V was cut back by 6 bases and J by 1 base. The DNA of the CDR3 is TGTGCCAGCAGAGACTGGACTAGCGTATCCTACAATGAGCAGTTCTTC. Its protein is CASRDWTSVSYNEQFF.

The genes are TRBV6-5 and TRBJ1-5, with D tentatively TRBD1 (6 bases). The germline V gene encodes CDR1 MNHEY and CDR2 SVGAGI. The CDR3 totals 15 residues. V gave up 7 bases and J gave up 5 bases, with 18 bases separating them. The CDR3 DNA reads as TGTGCCAGCAAAAACTTCGACAGGAGCGATCAGCCCCAGCATTTT. It specifies CASKNFDRSDQPQHF.

This chain connects TRBV3-1 (or the pseudogene TRBV3-2) to TRBJ2-5, with 11 bases aligning to TRBD2. Germline values: CDR1 LGHDT, CDR2 YNNKEL (reference sequence). Trimming removed 4 bases from V and 2 bases from J; junction bases left unmatched: 0. CDR3 size: 14 residues. The CDR3 loop reads CASSRTSGQETQYF. The CDR3 DNA is TGTGCCAGCAGCCGGACTAGCGGGCAAGAGACCCAGTACTTC.

The V and J genes are TRBV28 and TRBJ1-6; a weak D match, TRBD1 (6 bases). The CDR3 extends over 13 amino acids. V lost 1 base and J 10 bases, leaving 8 bases between the germline ends. The germline V gene has CDR1 MDHEN and CDR2 SYDVKM. The CDR3 DNA follows: TGTGCCAGCAGTTTATCAGGGGACTCACCCCTCCACTTT. This translates into CASSLSGDSPLHF.

V gene TRBV15 combines with J gene TRBJ2-7, with D perhaps TRBD1 (6 bases). CDR3 length equals 13 residues. Germline V gene sequence: CDR1 LNHNV, CDR2 YYDKDF (reference sequence). Trimming took off 0 bases at V and 6 bases at J, with 9 bases between the two ends. The CDR3, as DNA: TGTGCCACCAGCAGAGATATAGGGGGCGAGCAGTACTTC. Its translation: CATSRDIGGEQYF. Full variable domain (remainder filled in from reference TRBV15 and TRBJ2-7): DAMVIQNPRYQVTQFGKPVTLSCSQTLNHNVMYWYQQKSSQAPKLLFHYYDKDFNNEADTPDNFQSRRPNTSFCFLDIRSPGLGDTAMYLCATSRDIGGEQYFGPGTRLTVT.

The chain carries TRBV28 and TRBJ2-7; 7 positions agree with TRBD2. Per the germline V gene, CDR1 is MDHEN and CDR2 is SYDVKM. The CDR3 runs 17 residues. Trimming at V came to 3 bases and at J to 4 bases, leaving 15 bases not matched to a gene. The CDR3 spells CASSLPLLAPLRYEQYF. In DNA form, the CDR3 reads TGTGCCAGCAGTTTGCCGCTACTAGCGCCCTTAAGGTACGAGCAGTACTTC.

The chain employs TRBV7-4 and TRBJ1-5; D ambiguous. V was pared by 0 bases and J by 2 bases, with 5 bases between. This CDR3 has 14 amino acids. The germline V gene has CDR1 SGHVT and CDR2 SQSDAQ. The CDR3 region has the DNA TGTGCCAGCAGCTTAGCCTCGGGCAATCAGCCCCAGCATTTT. Amino acid sequence: CASSLASGNQPQHF. The full variable domain, its missing parts supplied by reference TRBV7-4 and TRBJ1-5, is GAGVSQSPRYKVAKRGRDVALRCDSISGHVTLYWYRQTLGQGSEVLTYSQSDAQRDKSGRPSGRFSAERPERSVSTLKIQRTEQGDSAVYLCASSLASGNQPQHFGDGTRLSIL.

The genes are TRBV7-6 and TRBJ2-5, with D perhaps TRBD2 (7 bases). V gave up 7 bases and J gave up 3 bases, with 24 bases separating them. The germline V gene encodes CDR1 SGHVS and CDR2 FNYEAQ. The CDR3 has 17 amino acids. CDR3 coding DNA: TGTGCCAGCACCATGCTCCTTAGTCAGGGGAGGGAAGAGACCCAGTACTTC. Translation: CASTMLLSQGREETQYF.

This clone was seen a few times. This chain links TRBV28 with TRBJ1-4; D is unclear. The CDR3 sequence is 15 residues long. The germline V gene has CDR1 MDHEN and CDR2 SYDVKM. Trimming removed 6 bases at V and 0 bases at J, with 11 bases between. The CDR3 bases are TGTGCCAGCAGCCAGGCGGGGTCAACTAATGAAAAACTGTTTTTT. Translating it yields CASSQAGSTNEKLFF. Full variable domain (rest looked up from reference TRBV28 and TRBJ1-4): DVKVTQSSRYLVKRTGEKVFLECVQDMDHENMFWYRQDPGLGLRLIYFSYDVKMKEKGDIPEGYSVSREKKERFSLILESASTNQTSMYLCASSQAGSTNEKLFFGSGTQLSVL.

The CDR3 DNA reads as TGTGCCAGCAGCTTAATGGGACAGACCTATAGCAATCAGCCCCAGCATTTT. It yields the protein CASSLMGQTYSNQPQHF. The gene calls are TRBV7-8 and TRBJ1-5; 7 bases are shared with TRBD1. The V and J ends lost 2 bases and 0 bases, in that order; junction bases with no gene match: 7. Germline V CDR1 and CDR2: SGHVS, FQNEAQ. The CDR3 spans 17 residues.

This rearrangement joins TRBV4-2 to TRBJ2-7; 9 bases match TRBD2. The germline gives CDR1 LGHNA, CDR2 YNFKEQ. The CDR3 runs 16 residues. The V segment lost 1 base and the J segment 2 bases; nucleotides outside the gene matches: 6. DNA for the CDR3: TGTGCCAGCAGCCAAGTTGTGGCTAGCGGGGCCTACGAGCAGTACTTC. Its protein product is CASSQVVASGAYEQYF.

The gene calls are TRBV28 and TRBJ1-1; D is unclear. Germline loops: CDR1 MDHEN, CDR2 SYDVKM. This CDR3 is built from 14 residues. Trimming took off 7 bases at V and 1 base at J, with 13 bases between the two ends. CDR3 DNA sequence: TGTGCCAGCACCGTGAGGCGACCGAACACTGAAGCTTTCTTT. The encoded protein is CASTVRRPNTEAFF. Using reference TRBV28 and TRBJ1-1 for the parts outside the CDR3, the full variable domain is DVKVTQSSRYLVKRTGEKVFLECVQDMDHENMFWYRQDPGLGLRLIYFSYDVKMKEKGDIPEGYSVSREKKERFSLILESASTNQTSMYLCASTVRRPNTEAFFGQGTRLTVV.

The rearrangement uses TRBV7-9 and TRBJ2-1; 7 positions match TRBD2. V lost 2 bases, J lost 7 bases, and 5 bases stayed unmatched. Germline CDR1 is SEHNR and CDR2 is FQNEAQ (reference sequence). This CDR3 comprises 14 residues. CDR3 amino acids: CASSLWEGGNEQFF. The CDR3 nucleotides are TGTGCCAGCAGCTTATGGGAGGGCGGGAATGAGCAGTTCTTC.

The chain has TRBV14 and TRBJ2-7; D call uncertain. With 0 bases removed from V and 4 bases from J, the gap between germline ends came to 13 bases. CDR1 and CDR2 (germline): SGHDN, FVKESK. This CDR3 region has 15 residues. The CDR3 here is CASSQDGKRRYEQYF. The CDR3 DNA follows: TGTGCCAGCAGCCAAGATGGCAAGAGGAGATACGAGCAGTACTTC. The variable domain in full, with the rest retrieved from reference TRBV14 and TRBJ2-7, is EAGVTQFPSHSVIEKGQTVTLRCDPISGHDNLYWYRRVMGKEIKFLLHFVKESKQDESGMPNNRFLAERTGGTYSTLKVQPAELEDSGVYFCASSQDGKRRYEQYFGPGTRLTVT.

This clone was detected only once. V usage is TRBV14 and J usage is TRBJ1-2; D uncertain. The CDR3 runs to 14 residues. V lost 5 bases, J lost 5 bases, and 15 bases lay in between. CDR1 SGHDN and CDR2 FVKESK come from the germline V gene. The chain's CDR3 is CASSVKSLGYGYTF. The CDR3 bases are TGTGCCAGCAGCGTAAAATCACTCGGGTATGGCTACACCTTC.

In the case of this clone: Within the sample, other DNA sequences also encode this same CDR3. The chain joins TRBV28 to TRBJ2-7; D is ambiguous. The CDR3 consists of 11 residues. Germline V lookup: CDR1 MDHEN, CDR2 SYDVKM. V gave up 3 bases and J gave up 4 bases, with 4 bases separating them. CDR3 sequence reads: CASSLRYEQYF. CDR3 nucleotides: TGTGCCAGCAGTTTGAGGTACGAGCAGTACTTC.

The V call is TRBV18, the J call TRBJ2-1; D might be TRBD2 (6 bases). From germline, CDR1 is KGHSH and CDR2 LQKENI. The CDR3 runs 15 residues. Trimming took 2 bases from V and 0 from J, leaving 8 bases between them. The CDR3 bases are TGTGCCAGCTCACCAGTGCGGGACTCCTACAATGAGCAGTTCTTC. This translates into CASSPVRDSYNEQFF.